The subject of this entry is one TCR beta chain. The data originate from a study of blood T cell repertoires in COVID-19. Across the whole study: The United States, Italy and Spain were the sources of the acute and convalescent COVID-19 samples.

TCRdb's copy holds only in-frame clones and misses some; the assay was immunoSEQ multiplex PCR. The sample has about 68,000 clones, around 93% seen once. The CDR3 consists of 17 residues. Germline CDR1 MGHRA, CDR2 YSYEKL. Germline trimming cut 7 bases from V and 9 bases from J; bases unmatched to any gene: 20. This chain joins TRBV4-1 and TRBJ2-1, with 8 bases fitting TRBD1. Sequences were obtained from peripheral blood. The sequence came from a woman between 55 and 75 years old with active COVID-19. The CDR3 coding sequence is TGCGCCAGCACCTCCGAAGGGCAGGGGGCCCCTGTGACTGAGCAGTTCTTC. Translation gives CASTSEGQGAPVTEQFF.